Below, one T cell receptor (beta chain) is given with its context. One end of the junction varies from germline; a read error may be responsible. This sample is drawn from a study of blood T cell repertoires in COVID-19. The wider study: The United States, Italy and Spain supplied acute and convalescent COVID-19 samples. Sources were T cells, B-cell-depleted T cells, or PBMCs; the material itself was cDNA or gDNA.

Germline loops: CDR1 MNHEY, CDR2 SVGAGI. CDR3 length: 15 residues. Authors' methods: Amplifying reference gene primers gave estimates of nucleated cell counts. Data came from immunoSEQ multiplex PCR; TCRdb stores just in-frame clones and leaves some out. That table gives V, J and clone size, and the DNA gave D and trimming. The data show more than 65,000 clones, with 79% seen just once and 6.3% held by the top ten. Sequenced sample: peripheral blood. The chain recombines TRBV6-5 with TRBJ2-5; weak D call: TRBD2 (6 bases). The receptor comes from a woman aged 60 to 75 with acute or convalescent COVID-19. The CDR3 DNA reads TGTGCCAGCAGTCACCCCTCGGGGGACCAGGAGACCCAGTACTTC. Encoded protein: CASSHPSGDQETQYF.